This TCR beta chain derives from a study of OX40 agonist ivuxolimab in advanced cancers. Study-level background: Ivuxolimab was an agonistic, fully human IgG2 monoclonal antibody directed against OX40 (CD134), a costimulatory receptor. Intravenous ivuxolimab was administered to patients every 2 weeks at six dose levels: 0.01, 0.1, 0.3, 1.5, 3 and 10 mg/kg. Of the roughly 50 dose-escalation patients, hepatocellular carcinoma was present in 19, melanoma in around 15, renal cell carcinoma in 9 and head and neck cancer in 9. The dose-escalation cohort was around 83% male with a mean age of about 65 years, ranging from about 20 to 85. Patients were allowed to have had prior anti-PD-1, anti-PD-L1 or anti-CTLA-4 therapy, and 30% to 40% of the dose-escalation patients had been treated with checkpoint inhibitors. Partial responses were achieved by three dose-escalation patients, of whom one had hepatocellular carcinoma and two had cutaneous melanoma. The point of sequencing TCRbeta in the periphery was to test whether ivuxolimab changed TCR sequence diversity and drove clonal T-cell expansion. The paper describes the monotherapy dose-escalation part (N = 52 patients) of the phase I trial of ivuxolimab. The investigation overall reported the following: Low levels of normalized T-cell clonal expansion were also seen in some patients who did not respond. The antigen specificity of the peripheral T cells that underwent clonal expansion was not determined. After ivuxolimab, CD8+ T cells had more expanded clones than CD4+ T cells on average. At doses from 0.1 to 3.0 mg/kg, clonal expansion was seen in both CD4+ and CD8+ blood T cells between baseline and week 6. In partial responders in the 0.1-3.0 mg/kg groups, normalized peripheral clonal expansion was found to be among the lowest, especially among CD8+ T cells.

For sequencing of the TCRbeta CDR3 region, genomic DNA was extracted from the sorted cells. The immunoSEQ Assay was used for sequencing of TCRbeta CDR3 regions. TCRdb carries this immuneACCESS record with in-frame sequences only. Its versions omit some clonotypes, under half of them owing to an unresolved V gene in the studies checked, with the rest unexplained. The sample table holds over 50,000 clones, of which 89% were seen once. Roughly 18% of the sample belongs to the ten largest clones. In the case of this clone: This clone's antigen is unknown. The record has no base qualities; no much larger clone is one base away.

CDR1 and CDR2 (LGHNA, YSLEER) derive from the germline V gene. The CDR3 contains 15 residues, cysteine and phenylalanine counted. The retained sequence is limited to the CDR3, 45 bases, with the frame set at the first base. Relative to germline, V is 0 bases shorter and J is 5 bases shorter, with 13 bases between their ends. The trial excluded patients who had a history of autoimmune disease or who were on systemic immunosuppression. In every dose cohort, peripheral blood was drawn for TCR sequencing at baseline, cycle 4 day 1, and cycle 7 day 1. The samples were drawn from a first-in-human, open-label, multicenter phase I dose-escalation trial of ivuxolimab. Adults with locally advanced or metastatic melanoma, renal cell, hepatocellular, or head and neck squamous cell carcinoma were enrolled in the trial. Before TCR sequencing, CD4+ T cells and CD8+ T cells were sorted from peripheral blood as separate populations.

This receptor was identified in an adult with an advanced solid tumor such as melanoma, head and neck, liver or kidney cancer. The sequenced sample was CD4+ or CD8+ T cells sorted from blood, obtained in a trial of the OX40 agonist ivuxolimab. This receptor chain uses TRBV4-3 and TRBJ2-5; too little of a D gene remains to name it. The DNA is as follows: TGCGCCAGCAGCCAAGAAGGTCGGCCTTCGGAGACCCAGTACTTC. Its translation reads: CASSQEGRPSETQYF.